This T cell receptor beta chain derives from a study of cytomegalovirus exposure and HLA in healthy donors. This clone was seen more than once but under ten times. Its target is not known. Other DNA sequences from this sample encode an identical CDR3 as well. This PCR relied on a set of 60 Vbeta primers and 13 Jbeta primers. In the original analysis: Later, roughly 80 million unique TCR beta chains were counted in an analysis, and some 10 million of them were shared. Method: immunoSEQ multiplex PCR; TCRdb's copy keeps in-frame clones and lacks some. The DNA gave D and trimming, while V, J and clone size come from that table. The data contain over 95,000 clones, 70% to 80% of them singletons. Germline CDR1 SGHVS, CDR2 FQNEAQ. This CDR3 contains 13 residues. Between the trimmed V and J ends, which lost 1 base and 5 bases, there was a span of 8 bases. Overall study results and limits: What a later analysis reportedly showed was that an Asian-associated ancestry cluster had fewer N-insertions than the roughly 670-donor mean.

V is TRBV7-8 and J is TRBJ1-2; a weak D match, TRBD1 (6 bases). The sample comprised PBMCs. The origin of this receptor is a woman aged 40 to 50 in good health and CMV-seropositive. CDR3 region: CASSLGQGYGYTF. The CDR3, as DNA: TGTGCCAGCAGCTTAGGCCAGGGGTATGGCTACACCTTC.